A single sample gave rise to the 21 T cell receptor beta chains below, sequenced in a study of Graves' ophthalmopathy and Graves' hyperthyroidism. Amplification from RNA transcripts yielded the TCR beta CDR3 regions. Amplification began with first-round RT-PCR using HTBI primers, then second-round multiplex PCR was performed. In TCRdb, the multiplex PCR reads were re-called with MiXCR into one record per CDR3 protein. The sample gives roughly 410,000 distinct CDR3 sequences, 15% to 19% of which show up once; around 6.6% is in the top ten. Sequencing used peripheral blood. The receptors come from a woman between 18 and 29 years old with stable Graves' hyperthyroidism.

At least ten counts were recorded for this clonotype. The genes are TRBV10-3 and TRBJ2-5; 10 bases agree with TRBD1. The germline V gene has CDR1 ENHRY and CDR2 SYGVKD. The V gene end was trimmed by 7 bases and the J gene end by 3 bases; junction bases not matched to a gene: 2. This CDR3 is 13 amino acids long. The CDR3 protein is CAIKGTGEETQYF. DNA for the CDR3: TGTGCCATCAAAGGGACAGGGGAAGAGACCCAGTACTTC.

In its sample, this clonotype was seen many times. The CDR3 DNA is TGTGCCAGCAGCTTAGAGGTCCCTAACCTTTACGAGCAGTACTTC. This sequence encodes CASSLEVPNLYEQYF. The rearrangement links TRBV11-2 to TRBJ2-7; no definite D call. The CDR3 loop spans 15 amino acids. Germline-derived CDR1 and CDR2 are SGHAT and FQNNGV. V lost 0 bases, J lost 4 bases, and 13 bases lay in between.

This clonotype was recorded at least ten times. The chain combines TRBV2 with TRBJ1-2; no reliable D call. From germline, CDR1 is SNHLY and CDR2 FYNNEI. V was shortened by 5 bases and J by 3 bases, with 19 bases between the two germline ends. The CDR3 sequence is 16 residues long. This CDR3 is CASSSYPRPAHYGYTF. CDR3 sequence (DNA): TGTGCCAGCAGTTCCTATCCCCGGCCGGCACACTATGGCTACACCTTC.

J is TRBJ2-5 and V is TRBV2; 11 bases map to TRBD1. This CDR3 has 15 amino acids. Germline CDR1 is SNHLY and CDR2 is FYNNEI. J gave up 5 bases and V 7 bases, and 9 bases lay outside the gene matches. The CDR3: CASTGTGGYWETQYF. The CDR3 DNA follows: TGTGCCAGCACCGGGACAGGGGGTTATTGGGAGACCCAGTACTTC.

The CDR3 region has the DNA TGTGCCAGCAGCCGTGGGGCAGCTATCGAGCAGTACTTC. Protein: CASSRGAAIEQYF. The gene calls are TRBV7-9 and TRBJ2-7; TRBD1 might be the D (5 bases). The germline CDR1 and CDR2 sequences are SEHNR and FQNEAQ (reference sequence). The CDR3 has 13 amino acids. The germline V and J ends were trimmed by 5 bases and 6 bases, with 14 bases remaining between them.

Ten or more counts support this clonotype. Just one base apart from a much larger clone, this may be a read error. The rearrangement uses TRBV12-3 or TRBV12-4 and TRBJ1-1; no firm D call. Trimming pared 4 bases from V and 1 base from J, leaving 7 bases between. This CDR3 spans 13 amino acids. The CDR3 bases are TGTGCCAGCAGTTCTACAAGGAACACTGAAGCTTTCTTT. Translation: CASSSTRNTEAFF.

This clonotype was detected a few times. The chain joins TRBV19 to TRBJ1-1; no firm D call. The CDR3 contains 13 residues. Germline CDR1 reads LNHDA; CDR2 reads SQIVND (reference sequence). Trimming stripped 4 bases from V and 4 bases from J, with 10 bases between. The CDR3 loop reads CASSRVVSTEAFF. CDR3 DNA sequence: TGTGCCAGTAGTAGAGTGGTCAGCACTGAAGCTTTCTTT.

This clonotype came up many times. The V and J genes are TRBV14 and TRBJ1-2; D unresolved. In germline, CDR1 is SGHDN, CDR2 FVKESK. This CDR3 is built from 13 residues. V was cut by 0 bases and J by 5 bases, with 7 bases left in between. CDR3 amino acids: CASSQDEGYGYTF. DNA of the CDR3: TGTGCCAGCAGCCAAGATGAAGGTTATGGCTACACCTTC.

This clonotype appeared a few times. This chain links TRBV3-1 with TRBJ2-2; D perhaps matches TRBD2 (5 bases). CDR3 length: 13 residues. Trimming pared 0 bases from V and 6 bases from J, leaving 5 bases between. Germline V gene lookup returns CDR1 LGHDT and CDR2 YNNKEL (reference sequence). CDR3 in DNA: TGTGCCAGCAGCCAAGACGGGGCCGGGGAGCTGTTTTTT. Protein product: CASSQDGAGELFF. Full variable domain (rest looked up from reference TRBV3-1 and TRBJ2-2): DTAVSQTPKYLVTQMGNDKSIKCEQNLGHDTMYWYKQDSKKFLKIMFSYNNKELIINETVPNRFSPKSPDKAHLNLHINSLELGDSAVYFCASSQDGAGELFFGEGSRLTVL.

The V and J genes are TRBV6-1 and TRBJ2-7; 9 positions agree with TRBD1. V lost 7 bases, J lost 0 bases, and 4 bases stayed unmatched. Germline CDR1 reads MNHNS; CDR2 reads SASEGT. The CDR3 totals 14 residues. CDR3 protein: CASKGQGSSYEQYF. In nucleotides, the CDR3 is TGTGCCAGCAAAGGACAGGGGAGCTCCTACGAGCAGTACTTC.

This clonotype was picked up many times. This chain joins TRBV6-1 and TRBJ2-5; perhaps TRBD2 as D (6 bases). The CDR3 spans 17 residues. Trimming stripped 6 bases from V and 5 bases from J, with 25 bases between. Germline V CDR1 and CDR2: MNHNS, SASEGT. CDR3 nucleotides: TGTGCCAGCAGCCGCGAGCGGGCGGGGTGTGCTATGGAGACCCAGTACTTC. This translates into CASSRERAGCAMETQYF.

Many counts were recorded for this clonotype. This sequence joins TRBV20-1 and TRBJ2-7, with 8 nucleotides matching TRBD2. The germline V gene encodes CDR1 DFQATT and CDR2 SNEGSKA (reference sequence). There are 14 residues in the CDR3. V trimming: 3 bases; J trimming: 0 bases; junction bases outside the gene matches: 4. The CDR3 spells CSASGGGPSYEQYF. The DNA for the CDR3 is TGCAGTGCTAGCGGCGGGGGGCCCTCCTACGAGCAGTACTTC.

The sample holds one count of this clonotype. V and J are TRBV12-3 or TRBV12-4 and TRBJ1-2; D may be TRBD1 (6 bases). The CDR3 totals 13 residues. The V gene lost 5 bases and the J gene lost 7 bases, with 14 bases spanning the gap. The CDR3 reads CASSPNGGLGYTF. CDR3 in DNA: TGTGCCAGCAGTCCCAACGGGGGGCTTGGCTACACCTTC.

This clonotype was counted between two and nine times. This chain links TRBV6-1 with TRBJ2-5; 15 bases match TRBD2. Germline trimming cut 4 bases from V and 5 bases from J; bases unmatched to any gene: 5. Germline CDR1 and CDR2: MNHNS and SASEGT. The CDR3 consists of 16 residues. The CDR3 nucleotides are TGTGCCAGCAGTGGCCGGACTAGCGGGGGGGCCGAGACCCAGTACTTC. As protein: CASSGRTSGGAETQYF.

This clonotype was seen ten or more times. CDR3 protein: CASSFITDTEAFF. DNA of the CDR3: TGTGCCAGCAGTTTTATAACCGACACTGAAGCTTTCTTT. The chain is built from TRBV12-3 or TRBV12-4 and TRBJ1-1; D is unresolved. Trimming pared 3 bases from V and 3 bases from J, leaving 8 bases between. The CDR3 runs 13 residues.

This clonotype has at least ten counts. The rearrangement joins TRBV6-1 to TRBJ1-1, with no clear D. CDR3 size: 14 residues. V lost 4 bases and J 4 bases, leaving 13 bases between the germline ends. Germline values: CDR1 MNHNS, CDR2 SASEGT. CDR3 loop: CASSVRLSGTEAFF. DNA of the CDR3: TGTGCCAGCAGTGTCCGCCTCAGTGGCACTGAAGCTTTCTTT.

This clonotype was detected ten times or more. The V and J genes are TRBV3-1 and TRBJ1-1; D might be TRBD1 (6 bases). Trimming shortened V by 11 bases and J by 4 bases, and 14 bases separated the two germline ends. This CDR3 has 12 amino acids. In germline, CDR1 is LGHDT, CDR2 YNNKEL (reference sequence). The CDR3 bases are TGTGCCGTATCTAGGGGGGTCACTGAAGCTTTCTTT. This translates into CAVSRGVTEAFF.

In its sample, this clonotype was seen many times. V is TRBV19 and J is TRBJ2-7; D is tentatively TRBD1 or TRBD2 (5 bases each). Looked up from germline, CDR1 is LNHDA and CDR2 is SQIVND (reference sequence). V was shortened by 10 bases and J by 3 bases, with 13 bases between the two germline ends. This CDR3 has 12 amino acids. The CDR3 region has the DNA TGTGCCACGAGGGACGGAGGCTACGAGCAGTACTTC. Encoded protein: CATRDGGYEQYF.

This clonotype was observed a few times. The V call is TRBV18, the J call TRBJ2-7; D unresolved. CDR1 is KGHSH and CDR2 is LQKENI in the germline V gene. The CDR3 loop spans 15 amino acids. Between the trimmed V and J ends, which lost 3 bases and 1 base, there was a span of 13 bases. The CDR3 nucleotides are TGTGCCAGCTCACCGGAAATGCAGCTATCCTACGAGCAGTACTTC. Its translation: CASSPEMQLSYEQYF.

This clonotype was recorded many times. CDR3: CASSQDLAGGAGGYTF. CDR3 DNA sequence: TGTGCCAGCAGCCAAGATCTCGCAGGGGGCGCGGGTGGCTACACCTTC. This chain connects TRBV14 to TRBJ1-2; 8 bases fit TRBD1. The CDR3 totals 16 residues. Germline V gene sequence: CDR1 SGHDN, CDR2 FVKESK. V shed 0 bases, J shed 7 bases, and the junction held 10 bases outside the gene matches.

The rearrangement uses TRBV11-2 and TRBJ1-3; D is possibly TRBD1 (5 bases). Trimming shortened V by 2 bases and J by 0 bases, and 11 bases separated the two germline ends. Germline CDR1 SGHAT, CDR2 FQNNGV. CDR3 length equals 16 residues. The DNA of the CDR3 is TGTGCCAGCAGCTTAAGGGGACCTAACTCTGGAAACACCATATATTTT. Protein: CASSLRGPNSGNTIYF.